This TCR beta chain was sequenced for a study of response to subunit inactivated influenza vaccine. General observations from the study: With each seasonal influenza vaccination, the authors suggested, few new T cells are recruited.

This clonotype occurred a few times. The antigen is not known. From the RT-PCR reads, TCRdb called clonotypes with MiXCR, one entry per CDR3 protein. The sample includes 710,000 or so distinct CDR3 sequences, around a sixth of them seen just once. The junction had 10 bases not matched to a gene; V was cut back by 2 bases and J by 14 bases. Germline CDR1 MNHEY, CDR2 SVGAGI. The CDR3 sequence is 13 residues long. The TCR comes from a man in his forties or fifties who received an inactivated influenza vaccine. The chain uses TRBV6-5 and TRBJ2-5; TRBD1 matches 8 bases. The source was PBMCs from blood, collected roughly 12 days after vaccination. The chain's CDR3 is CASSYSPGQASYF. CDR3 coding DNA: TGTGCCAGCAGTTACAGTCCGGGACAGGCGAGCTACTTC.